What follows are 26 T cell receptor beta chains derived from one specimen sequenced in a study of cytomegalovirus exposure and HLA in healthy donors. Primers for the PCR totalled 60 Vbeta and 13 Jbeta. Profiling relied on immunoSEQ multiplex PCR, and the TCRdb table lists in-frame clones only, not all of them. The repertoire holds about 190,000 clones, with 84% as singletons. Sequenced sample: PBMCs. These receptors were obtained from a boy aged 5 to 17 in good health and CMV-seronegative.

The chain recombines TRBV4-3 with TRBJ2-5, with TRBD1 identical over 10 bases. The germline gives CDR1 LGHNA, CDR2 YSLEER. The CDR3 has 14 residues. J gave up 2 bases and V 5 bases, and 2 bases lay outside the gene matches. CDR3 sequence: CASSSGQGQETQYF. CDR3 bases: TGCGCCAGCAGCTCGGGACAGGGGCAAGAGACCCAGTACTTC.

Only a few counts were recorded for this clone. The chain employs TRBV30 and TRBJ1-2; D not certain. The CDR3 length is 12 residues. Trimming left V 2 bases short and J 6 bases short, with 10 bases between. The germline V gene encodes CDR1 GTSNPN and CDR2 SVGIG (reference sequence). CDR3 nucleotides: TGTGCCTGGAGTATTGGGAGAGATGGCTACACCTTC. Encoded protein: CAWSIGRDGYTF.

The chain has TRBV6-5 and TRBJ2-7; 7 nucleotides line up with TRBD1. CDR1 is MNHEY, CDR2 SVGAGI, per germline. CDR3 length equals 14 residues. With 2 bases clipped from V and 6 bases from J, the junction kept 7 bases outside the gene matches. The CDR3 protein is CASSYVTGNSEQYF. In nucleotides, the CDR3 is TGTGCCAGCAGTTACGTGACAGGGAACAGCGAGCAGTACTTC.

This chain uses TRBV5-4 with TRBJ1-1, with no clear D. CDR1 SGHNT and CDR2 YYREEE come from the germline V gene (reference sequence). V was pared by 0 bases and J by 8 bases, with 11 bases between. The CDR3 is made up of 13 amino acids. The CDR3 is CASSLGPGKEAFF. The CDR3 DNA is TGTGCCAGCAGCTTGGGGCCAGGCAAGGAAGCTTTCTTT.

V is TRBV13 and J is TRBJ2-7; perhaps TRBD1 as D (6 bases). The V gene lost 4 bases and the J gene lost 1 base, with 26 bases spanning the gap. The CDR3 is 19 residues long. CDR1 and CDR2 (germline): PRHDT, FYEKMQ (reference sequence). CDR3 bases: TGTGCCAGCAGCTCTCGAAGCGACAGGCCTATACGAGGATCCTACGAGCAGTACTTC. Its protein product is CASSSRSDRPIRGSYEQYF.

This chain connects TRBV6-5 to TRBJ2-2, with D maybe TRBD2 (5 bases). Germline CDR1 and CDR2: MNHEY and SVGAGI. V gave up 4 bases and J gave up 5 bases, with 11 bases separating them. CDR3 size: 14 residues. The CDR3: CASSLRTVTGELFF. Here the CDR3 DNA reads TGTGCCAGCAGTTTGCGGACTGTGACCGGGGAGCTGTTTTTT.

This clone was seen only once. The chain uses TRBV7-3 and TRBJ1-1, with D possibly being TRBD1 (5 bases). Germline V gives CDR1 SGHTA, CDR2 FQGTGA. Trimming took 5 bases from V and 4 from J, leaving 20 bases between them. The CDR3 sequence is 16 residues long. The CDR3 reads CASSPVGGVRGTEAFF. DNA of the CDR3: TGTGCCAGCAGCCCGGTGGGGGGGGTAAGGGGCACTGAAGCTTTCTTT.

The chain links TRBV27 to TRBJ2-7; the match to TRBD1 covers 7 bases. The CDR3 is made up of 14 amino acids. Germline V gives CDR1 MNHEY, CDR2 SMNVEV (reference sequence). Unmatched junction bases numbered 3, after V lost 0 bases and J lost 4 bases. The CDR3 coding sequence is TGTGCCAGCAGTTTATCCCAGGGGGTGTACGAGCAGTACTTC. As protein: CASSLSQGVYEQYF.

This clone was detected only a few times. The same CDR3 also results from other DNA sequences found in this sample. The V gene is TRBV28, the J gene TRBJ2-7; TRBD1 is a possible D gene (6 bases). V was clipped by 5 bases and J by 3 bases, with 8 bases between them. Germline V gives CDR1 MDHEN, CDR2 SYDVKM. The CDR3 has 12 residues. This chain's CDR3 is CASSTGNYEQYF. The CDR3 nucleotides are TGTGCCAGCAGTACAGGGAACTACGAGCAGTACTTC.

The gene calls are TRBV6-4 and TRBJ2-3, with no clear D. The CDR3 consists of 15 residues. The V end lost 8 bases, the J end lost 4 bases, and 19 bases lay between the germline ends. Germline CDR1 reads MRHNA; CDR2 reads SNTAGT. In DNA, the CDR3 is TGTGCCAGCGCCCAGGTGTCATCCAAATCAGATACGCAGTATTTT. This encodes CASAQVSSKSDTQYF.

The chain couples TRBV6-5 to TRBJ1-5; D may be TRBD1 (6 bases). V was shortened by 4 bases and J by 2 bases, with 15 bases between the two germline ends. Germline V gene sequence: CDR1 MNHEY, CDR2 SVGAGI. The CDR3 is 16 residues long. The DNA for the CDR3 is TGTGCCAGCAGTTCTTGGTGGACAGAGGGCAATCAGCCCCAGCATTTT. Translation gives CASSSWWTEGNQPQHF.

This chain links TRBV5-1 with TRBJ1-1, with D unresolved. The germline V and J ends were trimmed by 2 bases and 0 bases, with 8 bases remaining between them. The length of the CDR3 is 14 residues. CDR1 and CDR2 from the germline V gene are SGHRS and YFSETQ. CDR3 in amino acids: CASSFTGMNTEAFF. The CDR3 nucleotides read TGCGCCAGCAGCTTCACGGGGATGAACACTGAAGCTTTCTTT. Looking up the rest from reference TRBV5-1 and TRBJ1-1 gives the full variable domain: KAGVTQTPRYLIKTRGQQVTLSCSPISGHRSVSWYQQTPGQGLQFLFEYFSETQRNKGNFPGRFSGRQFSNSRSEMNVSTLELGDSALYLCASSFTGMNTEAFFGQGTRLTVV.

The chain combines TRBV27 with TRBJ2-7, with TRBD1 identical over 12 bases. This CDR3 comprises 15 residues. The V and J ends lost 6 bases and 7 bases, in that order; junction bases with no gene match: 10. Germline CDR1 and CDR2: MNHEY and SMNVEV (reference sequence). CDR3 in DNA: TGTGCCAGCAGCCCACCCGGGACAGGGGGCGAGGAGCAGTACTTC. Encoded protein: CASSPPGTGGEEQYF.

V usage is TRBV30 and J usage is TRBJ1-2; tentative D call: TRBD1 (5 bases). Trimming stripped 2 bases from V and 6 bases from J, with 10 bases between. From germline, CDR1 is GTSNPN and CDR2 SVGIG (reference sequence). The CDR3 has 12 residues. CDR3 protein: CAWSYGGDGYTF. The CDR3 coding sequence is TGTGCCTGGAGTTACGGGGGTGATGGCTACACCTTC. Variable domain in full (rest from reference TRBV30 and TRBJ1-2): SQTIHQWPATLVQPVGSPLSLECTVEGTSNPNLYWYRQAAGRGLQLLFYSVGIGQISSEVPQNLSASRPQDRQFILSSKKLLLSDSGFYLCAWSYGGDGYTFGSGTRLTVV.

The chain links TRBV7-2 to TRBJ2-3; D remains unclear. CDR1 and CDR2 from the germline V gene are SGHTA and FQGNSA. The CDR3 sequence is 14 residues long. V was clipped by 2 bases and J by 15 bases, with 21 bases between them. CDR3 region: CASSLLLRPNARYF. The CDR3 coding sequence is TGTGCCAGCAGCTTACTTCTCCGACCTAATGCTAGATATTTT.

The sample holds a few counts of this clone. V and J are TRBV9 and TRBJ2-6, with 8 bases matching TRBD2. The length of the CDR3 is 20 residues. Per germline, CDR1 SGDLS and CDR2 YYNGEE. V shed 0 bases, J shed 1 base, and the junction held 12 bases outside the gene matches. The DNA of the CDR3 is TGTGCCAGCAGCGTAGTGGACAGCGGGGGCTCAGGTTCTGGGGCCAACGTCCTGACTTTC. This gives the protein CASSVVDSGGSGSGANVLTF.

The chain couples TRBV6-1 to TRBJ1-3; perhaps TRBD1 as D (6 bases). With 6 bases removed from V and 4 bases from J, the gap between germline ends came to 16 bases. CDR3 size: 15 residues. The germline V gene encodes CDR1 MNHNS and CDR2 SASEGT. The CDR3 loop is CASRNQQGSGNTIYF. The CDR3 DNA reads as TGTGCCAGCAGAAACCAACAGGGATCCGGAAACACCATATATTTT.

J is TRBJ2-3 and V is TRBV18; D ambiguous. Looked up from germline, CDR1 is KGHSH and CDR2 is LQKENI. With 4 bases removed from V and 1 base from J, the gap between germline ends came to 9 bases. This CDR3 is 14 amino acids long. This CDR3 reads CASSQTLGTDTQYF. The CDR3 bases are TGTGCCAGCTCACAGACTCTAGGCACAGATACGCAGTATTTT.

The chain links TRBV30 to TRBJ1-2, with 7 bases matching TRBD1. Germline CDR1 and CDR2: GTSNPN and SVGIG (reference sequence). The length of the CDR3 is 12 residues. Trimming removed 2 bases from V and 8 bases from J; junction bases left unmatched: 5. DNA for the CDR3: TGTGCCTGGAGTCTAAGACAGGGCGGCTACACCTTC. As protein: CAWSLRQGGYTF.

The CDR3 region is CSGRRVETQYF. CDR3 coding DNA: TGCAGTGGCCGCAGGGTTGAGACCCAGTACTTC. The chain uses TRBV20-1 and TRBJ2-5, with D possibly being TRBD1 (5 bases). Germline loops: CDR1 DFQATT, CDR2 SNEGSKA (reference sequence). V lost 7 bases and J lost 5, with 11 bases in between. The CDR3 sequence is 11 residues long.

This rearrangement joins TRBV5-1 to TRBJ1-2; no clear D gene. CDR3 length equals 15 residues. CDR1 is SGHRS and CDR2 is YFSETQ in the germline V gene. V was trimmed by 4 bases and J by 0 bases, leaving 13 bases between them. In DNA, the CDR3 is TGCGCCAGCAGCCCCTCTTGGGGAGCTAACTATGGCTACACCTTC. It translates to CASSPSWGANYGYTF.

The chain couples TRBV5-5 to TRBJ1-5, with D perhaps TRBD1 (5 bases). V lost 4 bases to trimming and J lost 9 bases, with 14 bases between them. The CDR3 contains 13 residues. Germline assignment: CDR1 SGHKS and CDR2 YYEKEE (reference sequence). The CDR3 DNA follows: TGTGCCAGCAGCGAGCAAGGGGATCGGCCCCAGCATTTT. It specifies CASSEQGDRPQHF.

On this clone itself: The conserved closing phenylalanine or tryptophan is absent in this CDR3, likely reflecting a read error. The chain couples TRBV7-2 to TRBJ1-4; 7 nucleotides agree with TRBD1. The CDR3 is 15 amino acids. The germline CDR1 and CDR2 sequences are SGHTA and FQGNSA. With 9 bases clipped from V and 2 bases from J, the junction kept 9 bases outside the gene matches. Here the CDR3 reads CASTRGVATNEKLFL. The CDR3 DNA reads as TGTGCCAGTACCAGGGGGGTTGCGACTAATGAAAAACTGTTTCTT.

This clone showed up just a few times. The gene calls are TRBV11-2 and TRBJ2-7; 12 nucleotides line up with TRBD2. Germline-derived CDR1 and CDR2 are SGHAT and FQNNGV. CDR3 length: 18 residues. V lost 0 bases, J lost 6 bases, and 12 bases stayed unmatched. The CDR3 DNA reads TGTGCCAGCAGCTTAGATAGGAACCTAGCGGGAGGGGGTGGCGAGCAGTACTTC. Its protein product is CASSLDRNLAGGGGEQYF.

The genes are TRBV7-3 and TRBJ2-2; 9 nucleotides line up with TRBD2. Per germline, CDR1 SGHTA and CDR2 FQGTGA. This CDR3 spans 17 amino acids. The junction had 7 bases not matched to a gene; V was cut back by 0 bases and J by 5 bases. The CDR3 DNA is TGTGCCAGCAGCTTAACCCCGGCGGGGGGGCTGACCGGGGAGCTGTTTTTT. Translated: CASSLTPAGGLTGELFF. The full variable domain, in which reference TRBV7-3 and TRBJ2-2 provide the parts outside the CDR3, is GAGVSQTPSNKVTEKGKYVELRCDPISGHTALYWYRQSLGQGPEFLIYFQGTGAADDSGLPNDRFFAVRPEGSVSTLKIQRTERGDSAVYLCASSLTPAGGLTGELFFGEGSRLTVL.

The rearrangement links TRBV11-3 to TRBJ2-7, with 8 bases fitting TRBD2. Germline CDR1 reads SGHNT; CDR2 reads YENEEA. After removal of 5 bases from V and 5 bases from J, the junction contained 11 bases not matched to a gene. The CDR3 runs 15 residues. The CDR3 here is CASSPAGGAWNEQYF. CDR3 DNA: TGTGCCAGCAGCCCGGCGGGGGGCGCGTGGAACGAGCAGTACTTC.